Listed here are 19 T cell receptor beta chains from one sample, sequenced in a study of a mutant IDH1 vaccine in newly diagnosed glioma. Time point given: week 47, end of study. All doses held 300 ug of mutant IDH1 20-mer peptide, with topical imiquimod. No cognate antigen is known for these TCRs. Profiling relied on immunoSEQ multiplex PCR, and the TCRdb table lists in-frame clones only, not all of them. This table holds tens of thousands of clones, 75% found once. Sequenced here: PBMCs, sampled from a glioma patient whose treatment included an IDH1 peptide vaccine. These receptors originate from a man aged 35-49 years with glioma.

This clone was seen only a few times. This sequence joins TRBV5-1 and TRBJ1-1, with 8 bases matching TRBD1. From germline, CDR1 is SGHRS and CDR2 YFSETQ. The CDR3 spans 15 residues. V lost 3 bases and J lost 1; bases outside the gene matches: 5. The CDR3 sequence is CASSYYGTGNTEAFF. CDR3 nucleotides: TGCGCCAGCAGCTATTACGGGACAGGGAACACTGAAGCTTTCTTT.

The rearrangement joins TRBV18 to TRBJ2-7; D is ambiguous. The CDR3 is 14 residues long. V lost 2 bases and J 1 base, leaving 9 bases between the germline ends. Germline V CDR1 and CDR2: KGHSH, LQKENI. CDR3 bases: TGTGCCAGCTCACCAAATTCAGGTTCCTACGAGCAGTACTTC. This codes for CASSPNSGSYEQYF.

The chain couples TRBV5-1 to TRBJ2-2; 8 bases are a match to TRBD2. V trimming: 3 bases; J trimming: 0 bases; junction bases outside the gene matches: 13. This CDR3 is 19 amino acids long. Germline-derived CDR1 and CDR2 are SGHRS and YFSETQ. CDR3 nucleotide sequence: TGCGCCAGCAGCTCAATAGCGACTAGCGCGGATCCGAACACCGGGGAGCTGTTTTTT. Amino acids: CASSSIATSADPNTGELFF.

This chain connects TRBV10-1 to TRBJ2-7; D may be TRBD1 (6 bases). CDR1 is WNHNN, CDR2 SYGVQD, per germline (reference sequence). Trimming stripped 8 bases from V and 0 bases from J, with 8 bases between. This CDR3 comprises 12 residues. The CDR3 region is CASGDTSYEQYF. In DNA form, the CDR3 reads TGCGCCAGCGGGGACACCTCCTACGAGCAGTACTTC.

The genes are TRBV5-1 and TRBJ1-4; D is ambiguous. Germline loops: CDR1 SGHRS, CDR2 YFSETQ. The CDR3 totals 15 residues. V lost 0 bases and J lost 8, with 14 bases in between. CDR3 DNA sequence: TGCGCCAGCAGCTTGGTATCGGCAGAGGGAGAAAAACTGTTTTTT. Protein product: CASSLVSAEGEKLFF.

The rearrangement uses TRBV6-6 and TRBJ2-7; D perhaps matches TRBD1 (5 bases). V lost 9 bases and J 2 bases, leaving 17 bases between the germline ends. CDR3 size: 14 residues. Germline V gene sequence: CDR1 MNHNY, CDR2 SVGAGI (reference sequence). The CDR3 region is CARGIRGQTYEQYV. CDR3 DNA sequence: TGTGCCAGGGGGATTAGGGGCCAAACCTACGAGCAGTACGTC.

The chain uses TRBV5-1 and TRBJ2-1, with a weak D call TRBD1 (6 bases). Trimming cost V 1 base and J 8 bases, with 13 bases left between them. CDR1 is SGHRS and CDR2 is YFSETQ in the germline V gene. The CDR3 has 14 amino acids. The CDR3: CASSLQGRQDEQFF. The CDR3 bases are TGCGCCAGCAGCTTGCAGGGGCGCCAGGATGAGCAGTTCTTC.

This chain links TRBV18 with TRBJ2-3; possible D gene TRBD2, 5 bases. The CDR3 contains 13 residues. Trimming cost V 5 bases and J 6 bases, with 12 bases left between them. Per the germline V gene, CDR1 is KGHSH and CDR2 is LQKENI. CDR3 sequence reads: CASSSTRRDTQYF. The DNA of the CDR3 is TGTGCCAGCTCAAGCACGAGGAGGGATACGCAGTATTTT.

This chain links TRBV6-6 with TRBJ1-1; unclear D gene. CDR1 and CDR2 from the germline V gene are MNHNY and SVGAGI (reference sequence). V was clipped by 0 bases and J by 11 bases, with 13 bases between them. The CDR3 covers 13 residues. The CDR3 sequence: CASSYSYVLSAFF. The CDR3 coding sequence is TGTGCCAGCAGTTACTCATATGTTTTATCGGCTTTCTTT.

This chain uses TRBV5-5 with TRBJ2-5; 11 bases are shared with TRBD2. The germline gives CDR1 SGHKS, CDR2 YYEKEE (reference sequence). CDR3 length: 15 amino acids. With V trimmed by 3 bases and J by 3 bases, 4 bases remained unmatched. For the CDR3, the DNA is TGTGCCAGCAGCTCGACTAGCGGGGACAAAGAGACCCAGTACTTC. Its translation: CASSSTSGDKETQYF.

V is TRBV10-2 and J is TRBJ2-7; 9 nucleotides line up with TRBD1. The CDR3 has 13 amino acids. Germline V gene data show CDR1 as WSHSY and CDR2 as SAAADI. V dropped 5 bases and J dropped 3; count of bases not matched to a gene: 2. CDR3 amino acids: CASSRQGGYEQYF. For the CDR3, the DNA is TGCGCCAGCAGTAGACAGGGGGGCTACGAGCAGTACTTC.

V gene TRBV16 combines with J gene TRBJ2-5, with D possibly matching TRBD1 (8 bases). CDR1 and CDR2 (germline): KGHSY, FQNENV. The CDR3 loop spans 16 amino acids. Trimming stripped 4 bases from V and 3 bases from J, with 18 bases between. CDR3 bases: TGTGCCAGCAGCCGATCACTACAGGGGGGGAAAGAGACCCAGTACTTC. Residues: CASSRSLQGGKETQYF.

This clone has more than one count but fewer than ten. The chain couples TRBV7-9 to TRBJ2-1; either TRBD1 or TRBD2 may fit D (5 bases each). V dropped 5 bases and J dropped 5 bases, with 28 bases sitting between them. Germline-derived CDR1 and CDR2 are SEHNR and FQNEAQ (reference sequence). The CDR3 contains 19 residues. CDR3 residues: CASSPLGVAAERGDNEQFF. The CDR3 nucleotides read TGTGCCAGCAGCCCCCTGGGGGTGGCCGCCGAGAGGGGTGACAATGAGCAGTTCTTC.

The chain joins TRBV18 to TRBJ2-2; perhaps TRBD1 as D (5 bases). The CDR3 runs 15 residues. Per germline, CDR1 KGHSH and CDR2 LQKENI. Between the trimmed V and J ends, which lost 6 bases and 4 bases, there was a span of 15 bases. This chain's CDR3 is CASSQGQGSTGELFF. CDR3 nucleotide sequence: TGTGCCAGCTCTCAAGGGCAGGGATCCACCGGGGAGCTGTTTTTT.

DNA of the CDR3: TGTGCCAGCAGTACTTACGACACGAGCTCCTACGAGCAGTACTTC. Amino acids: CASSTYDTSSYEQYF. This sequence joins TRBV27 and TRBJ2-7; D is unclear. This CDR3 contains 15 residues. Germline values: CDR1 MNHEY, CDR2 SMNVEV (reference sequence). V was clipped by 5 bases and J by 0 bases, with 14 bases between them.

J is TRBJ2-1 and V is TRBV19; TRBD2 matches at 13 bases. J was trimmed by 3 bases and V by 5 bases; bases with no gene match: 10. The CDR3 length is 18 residues. From germline, CDR1 is LNHDA and CDR2 SQIVND (reference sequence). The CDR3 region is CASSRKRTSGSSYNEQFF. The CDR3 DNA follows: TGTGCCAGTAGTCGTAAAAGGACTAGCGGGAGTAGCTACAATGAGCAGTTCTTC.

The chain uses TRBV7-8 and TRBJ2-1, with TRBD2 matching over 10 bases. Germline CDR1 and CDR2: SGHVS and FQNEAQ. The CDR3 extends over 14 amino acids. The trim removed 5 bases at V and 6 bases at J, leaving 4 bases unmatched. CDR3 coding DNA: TGTGCCAGCAGCCGACTAGCGGGTGGCAATGAGCAGTTCTTC. This translates into CASSRLAGGNEQFF. Complete variable domain (other parts from reference TRBV7-8 and TRBJ2-1): GAGVSQSPRYKVAKRGQDVALRCDPISGHVSLFWYQQALGQGPEFLTYFQNEAQLDKSGLPSDRFFAERPEGSVSTLKIQRTQQEDSAVYLCASSRLAGGNEQFFGPGTRLTVL.

The genes are TRBV5-1 and TRBJ2-5; 9 positions agree with TRBD2. V shed 0 bases, J shed 3 bases, and the junction held 6 bases outside the gene matches. This CDR3 has 16 residues. Germline CDR1 is SGHRS and CDR2 is YFSETQ. The CDR3 nucleotides read TGCGCCAGCAGCTTGGGTAGAGCGGGGGGCAAAGAGACCCAGTACTTC. It specifies CASSLGRAGGKETQYF.

The chain couples TRBV11-2 to TRBJ1-1; D uncertain. Germline CDR1 SGHAT, CDR2 FQNNGV. This CDR3 is 15 amino acids long. Between the trimmed V and J ends, which lost 5 bases and 1 base, there was a span of 14 bases. Here the CDR3 reads CASSLQTTPNTEAFF. DNA for the CDR3: TGTGCCAGCAGCCTCCAGACAACCCCGAACACTGAAGCTTTCTTT.